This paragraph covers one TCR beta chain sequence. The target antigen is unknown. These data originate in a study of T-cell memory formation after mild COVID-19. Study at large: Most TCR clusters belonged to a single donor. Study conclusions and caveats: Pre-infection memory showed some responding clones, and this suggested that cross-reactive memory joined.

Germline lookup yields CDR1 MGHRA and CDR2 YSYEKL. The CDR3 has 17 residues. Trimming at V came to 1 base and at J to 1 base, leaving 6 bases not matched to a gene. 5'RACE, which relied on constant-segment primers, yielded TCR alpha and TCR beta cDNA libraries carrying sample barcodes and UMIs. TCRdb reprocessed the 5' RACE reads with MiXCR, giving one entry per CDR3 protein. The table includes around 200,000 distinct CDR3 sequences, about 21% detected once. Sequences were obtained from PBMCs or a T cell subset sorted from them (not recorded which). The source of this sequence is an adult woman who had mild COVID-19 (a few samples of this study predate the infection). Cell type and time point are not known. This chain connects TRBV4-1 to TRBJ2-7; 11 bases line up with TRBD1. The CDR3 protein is CASSQGTGGFQSYEQYF. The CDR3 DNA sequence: TGCGCCAGCAGCCAAGGGACAGGGGGCTTCCAGTCCTACGAGCAGTACTTC.